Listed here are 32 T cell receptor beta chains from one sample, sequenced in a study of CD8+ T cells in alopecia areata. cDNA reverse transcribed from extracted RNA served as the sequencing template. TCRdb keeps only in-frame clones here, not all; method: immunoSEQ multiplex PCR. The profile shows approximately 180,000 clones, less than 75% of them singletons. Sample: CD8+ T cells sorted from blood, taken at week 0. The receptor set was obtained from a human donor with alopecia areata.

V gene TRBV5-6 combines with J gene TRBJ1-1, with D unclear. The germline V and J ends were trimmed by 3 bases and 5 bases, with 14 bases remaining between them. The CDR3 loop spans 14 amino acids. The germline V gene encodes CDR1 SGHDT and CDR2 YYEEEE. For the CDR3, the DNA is TGTGCCAGCAGCTCCATCTCCATGGGGACTGAAGCTTTCTTT. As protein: CASSSISMGTEAFF.

The CDR3 region is CASSLAGQGIYEQYF. The CDR3 nucleotides are TGTGCCAGCAGCTTAGCTGGACAGGGGATTTACGAGCAGTACTTC. This chain joins TRBV7-6 and TRBJ2-7; 9 bases align to TRBD1. Germline-derived CDR1 and CDR2 are SGHVS and FNYEAQ. CDR3 length equals 15 residues. Trimming took 0 bases from V and 4 from J; bases not matched to a gene: 4.

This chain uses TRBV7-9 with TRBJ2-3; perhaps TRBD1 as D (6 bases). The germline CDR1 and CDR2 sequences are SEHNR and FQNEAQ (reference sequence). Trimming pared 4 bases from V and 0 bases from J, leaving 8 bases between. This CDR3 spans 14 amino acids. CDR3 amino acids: CASSSDRSTDTQYF. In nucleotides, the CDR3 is TGTGCCAGCAGCTCGGACAGAAGCACAGATACGCAGTATTTT. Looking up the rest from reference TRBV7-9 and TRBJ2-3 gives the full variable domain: DTGVSQNPRHKITKRGQNVTFRCDPISEHNRLYWYRQTLGQGPEFLTYFQNEAQLEKSRLLSDRFSAERPKGSFSTLEIQRTEQGDSAMYLCASSSDRSTDTQYFGPGTRLTVL.

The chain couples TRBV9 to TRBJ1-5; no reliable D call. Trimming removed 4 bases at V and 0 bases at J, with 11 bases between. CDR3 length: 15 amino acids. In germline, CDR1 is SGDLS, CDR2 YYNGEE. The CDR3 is CASSPSSGSNQPQHF. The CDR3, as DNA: TGTGCCAGCAGCCCCTCCTCGGGTAGCAATCAGCCCCAGCATTTT.

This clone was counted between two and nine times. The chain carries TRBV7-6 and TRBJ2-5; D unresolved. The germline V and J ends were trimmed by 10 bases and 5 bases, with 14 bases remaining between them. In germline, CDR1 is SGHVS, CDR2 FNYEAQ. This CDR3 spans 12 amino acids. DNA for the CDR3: TGTGCCACCACTTCAACAGCGGAGACCCAGTACTTC. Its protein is CATTSTAETQYF.

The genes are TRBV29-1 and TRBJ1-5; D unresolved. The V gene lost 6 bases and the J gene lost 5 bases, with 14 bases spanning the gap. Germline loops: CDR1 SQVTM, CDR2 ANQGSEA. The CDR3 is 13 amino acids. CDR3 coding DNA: TGCAGCGTCGGGGATGTGGGCGATCAGCCCCAGCATTTT. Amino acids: CSVGDVGDQPQHF.

CDR3 in DNA: TGTGCCAGCAGTTTATACCAGAACACCGGGGAGCTGTTTTTT. Protein: CASSLYQNTGELFF. V usage is TRBV6-5 and J usage is TRBJ2-2; no reliable D call. The length of the CDR3 is 14 residues. CDR1 is MNHEY and CDR2 is SVGAGI in the germline V gene. V was clipped by 4 bases and J by 1 base, with 7 bases between them.

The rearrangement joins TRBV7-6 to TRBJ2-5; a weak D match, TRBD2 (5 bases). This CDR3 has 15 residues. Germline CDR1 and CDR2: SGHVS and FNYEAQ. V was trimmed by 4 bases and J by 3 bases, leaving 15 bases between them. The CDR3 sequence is CASSYPSGSKETQYF. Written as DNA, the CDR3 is TGTGCCAGCAGCTACCCGAGCGGATCCAAAGAGACCCAGTACTTC.

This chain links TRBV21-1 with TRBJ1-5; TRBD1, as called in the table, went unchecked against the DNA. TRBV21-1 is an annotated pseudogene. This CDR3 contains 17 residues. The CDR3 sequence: CASRGGGTGGENQPQHF. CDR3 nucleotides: TGTGCCAGCAGAGGTGGGGGGACAGGGGGCGAAAATCAGCCCCAGCATTTT.

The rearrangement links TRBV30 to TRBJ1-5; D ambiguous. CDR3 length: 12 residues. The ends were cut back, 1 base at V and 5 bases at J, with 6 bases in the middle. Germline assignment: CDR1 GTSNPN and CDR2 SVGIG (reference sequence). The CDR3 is CAWSDDHQPQHF. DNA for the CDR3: TGTGCCTGGAGTGATGATCATCAGCCCCAGCATTTT.

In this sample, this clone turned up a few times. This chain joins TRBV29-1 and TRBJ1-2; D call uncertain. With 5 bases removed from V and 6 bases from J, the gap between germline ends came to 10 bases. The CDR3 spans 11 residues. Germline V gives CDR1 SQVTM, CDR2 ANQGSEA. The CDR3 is CSVPARDGYTF. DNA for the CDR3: TGCAGCGTTCCAGCTAGAGATGGCTACACCTTC. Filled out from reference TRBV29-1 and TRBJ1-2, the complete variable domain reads SAVISQKPSRDICQRGTSLTIQCQVDSQVTMMFWYRQQPGQSLTLIATANQGSEATYESGFVIDKFPISRPNLTFSTLTVSNMSPEDSSIYLCSVPARDGYTFGSGTRLTVV.

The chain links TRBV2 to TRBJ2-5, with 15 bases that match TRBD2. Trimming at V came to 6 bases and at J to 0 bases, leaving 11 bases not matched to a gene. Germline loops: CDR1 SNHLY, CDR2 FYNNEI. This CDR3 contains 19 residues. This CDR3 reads CASRTLGTSGGTYQETQYF. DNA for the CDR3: TGTGCCAGCAGGACGTTGGGGACTAGCGGGGGGACGTACCAAGAGACCCAGTACTTC. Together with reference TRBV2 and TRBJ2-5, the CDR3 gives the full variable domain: EPEVTQTPSHQVTQMGQEVILRCVPISNHLYFYWYRQILGQKVEFLVSFYNNEISEKSEIFDDQFSVERPDGSNFTLKIRSTKLEDSAMYFCASRTLGTSGGTYQETQYFGPGTRLLVL.

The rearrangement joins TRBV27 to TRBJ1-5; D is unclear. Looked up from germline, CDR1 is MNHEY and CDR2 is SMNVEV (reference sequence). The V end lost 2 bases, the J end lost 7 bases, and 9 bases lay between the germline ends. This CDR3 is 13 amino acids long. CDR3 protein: CASSLVGAQPQHF. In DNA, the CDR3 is TGTGCCAGCAGTTTAGTGGGCGCCCAGCCCCAGCATTTT.

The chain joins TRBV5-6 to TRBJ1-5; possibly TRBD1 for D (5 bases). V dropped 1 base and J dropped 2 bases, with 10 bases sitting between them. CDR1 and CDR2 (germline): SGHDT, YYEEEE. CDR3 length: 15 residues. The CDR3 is CASSLQGFGNQPQHF. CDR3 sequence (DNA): TGTGCCAGCAGCTTGCAGGGCTTCGGCAATCAGCCCCAGCATTTT.

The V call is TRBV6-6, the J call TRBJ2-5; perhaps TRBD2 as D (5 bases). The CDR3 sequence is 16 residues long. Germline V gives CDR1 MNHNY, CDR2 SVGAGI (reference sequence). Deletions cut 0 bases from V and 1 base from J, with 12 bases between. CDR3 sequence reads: CASSYSNRDFQETQYF. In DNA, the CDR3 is TGTGCCAGCAGTTACTCGAACCGGGATTTCCAAGAGACCCAGTACTTC.

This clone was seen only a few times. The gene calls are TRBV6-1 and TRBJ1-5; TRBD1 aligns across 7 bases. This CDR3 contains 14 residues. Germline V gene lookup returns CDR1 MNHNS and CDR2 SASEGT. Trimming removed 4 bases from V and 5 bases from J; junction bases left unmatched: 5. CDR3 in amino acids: CASSGGQPDQPQHF. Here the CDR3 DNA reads TGTGCCAGCAGTGGGGGACAGCCCGATCAGCCCCAGCATTTT.

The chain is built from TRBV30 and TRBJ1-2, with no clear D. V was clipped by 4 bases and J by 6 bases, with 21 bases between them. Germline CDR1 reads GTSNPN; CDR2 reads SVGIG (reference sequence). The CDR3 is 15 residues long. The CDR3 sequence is CAWTPRPVVRDGYTF. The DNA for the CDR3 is TGTGCCTGGACCCCTAGGCCCGTGGTAAGGGATGGCTACACCTTC.

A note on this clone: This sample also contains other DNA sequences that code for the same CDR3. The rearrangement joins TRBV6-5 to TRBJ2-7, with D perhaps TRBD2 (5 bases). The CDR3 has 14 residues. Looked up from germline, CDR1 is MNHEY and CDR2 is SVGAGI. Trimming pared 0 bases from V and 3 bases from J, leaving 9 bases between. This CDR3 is CASSYSGRSYEQYF. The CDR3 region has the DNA TGTGCCAGCAGTTACTCAGGGAGAAGCTACGAGCAGTACTTC.

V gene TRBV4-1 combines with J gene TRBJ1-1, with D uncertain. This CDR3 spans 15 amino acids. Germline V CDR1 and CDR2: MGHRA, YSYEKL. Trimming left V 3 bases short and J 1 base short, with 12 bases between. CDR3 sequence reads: CASSHSGRGNTEAFF. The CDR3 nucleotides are TGCGCCAGCAGCCATTCGGGCAGAGGGAACACTGAAGCTTTCTTT.

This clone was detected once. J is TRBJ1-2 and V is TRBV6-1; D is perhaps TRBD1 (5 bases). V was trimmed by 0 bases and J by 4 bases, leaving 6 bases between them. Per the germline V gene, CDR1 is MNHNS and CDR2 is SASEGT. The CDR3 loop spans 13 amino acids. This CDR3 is CASSEAGTYGYTF. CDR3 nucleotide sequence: TGTGCCAGCAGTGAAGCAGGGACCTATGGCTACACCTTC.

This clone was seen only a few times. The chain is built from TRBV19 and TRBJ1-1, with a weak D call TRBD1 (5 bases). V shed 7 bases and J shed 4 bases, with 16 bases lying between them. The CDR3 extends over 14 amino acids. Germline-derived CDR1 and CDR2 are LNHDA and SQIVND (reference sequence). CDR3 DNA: TGTGCCAGTAACTCCGGGACCTTGGGCACTGAAGCTTTCTTT. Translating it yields CASNSGTLGTEAFF.

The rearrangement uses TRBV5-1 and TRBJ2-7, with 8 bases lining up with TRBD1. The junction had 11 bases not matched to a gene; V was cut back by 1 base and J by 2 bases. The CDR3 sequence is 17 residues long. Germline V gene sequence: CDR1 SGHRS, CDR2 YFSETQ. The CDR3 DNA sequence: TGCGCCAGCAGCTTGTGGGACGGGACAGGCGGAGCCTACGAGCAGTACTTC. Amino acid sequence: CASSLWDGTGGAYEQYF.

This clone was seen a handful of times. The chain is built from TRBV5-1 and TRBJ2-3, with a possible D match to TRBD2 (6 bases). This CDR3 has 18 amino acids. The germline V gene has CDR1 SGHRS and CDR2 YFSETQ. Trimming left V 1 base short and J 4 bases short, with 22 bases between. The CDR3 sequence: CASSLFLSSGTAADTQYF. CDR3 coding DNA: TGCGCCAGCAGCTTGTTCCTATCTTCCGGGACTGCAGCAGATACGCAGTATTTT.

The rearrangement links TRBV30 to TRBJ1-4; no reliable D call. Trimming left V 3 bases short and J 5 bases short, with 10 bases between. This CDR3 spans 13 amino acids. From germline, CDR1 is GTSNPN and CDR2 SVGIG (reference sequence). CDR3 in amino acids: CAWRGRSNEKLFF. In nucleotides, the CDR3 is TGTGCCTGGAGGGGTAGGAGCAATGAAAAACTGTTTTTT.

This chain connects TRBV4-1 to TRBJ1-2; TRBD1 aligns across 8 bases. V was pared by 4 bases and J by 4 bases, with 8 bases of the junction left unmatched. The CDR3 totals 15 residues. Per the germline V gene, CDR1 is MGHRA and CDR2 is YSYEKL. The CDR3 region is CASSPQGTGSYGYTF. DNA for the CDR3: TGCGCCAGCAGCCCCCAAGGGACAGGTAGCTATGGCTACACCTTC.

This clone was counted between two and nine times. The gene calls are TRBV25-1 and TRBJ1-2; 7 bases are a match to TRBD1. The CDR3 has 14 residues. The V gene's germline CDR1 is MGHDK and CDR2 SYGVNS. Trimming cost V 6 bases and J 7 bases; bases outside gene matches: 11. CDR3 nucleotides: TGTGCCAGCAGCGATACAGGGGCTGGGGGTGGCTACACCTTC. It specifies CASSDTGAGGGYTF.

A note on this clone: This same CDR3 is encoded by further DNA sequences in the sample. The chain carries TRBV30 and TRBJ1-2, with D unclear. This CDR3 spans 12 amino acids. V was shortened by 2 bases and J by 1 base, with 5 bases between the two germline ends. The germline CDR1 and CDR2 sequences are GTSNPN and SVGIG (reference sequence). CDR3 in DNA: TGTGCCTGGAGTCAAGTTAACTATGGCTACACCTTC. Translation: CAWSQVNYGYTF.

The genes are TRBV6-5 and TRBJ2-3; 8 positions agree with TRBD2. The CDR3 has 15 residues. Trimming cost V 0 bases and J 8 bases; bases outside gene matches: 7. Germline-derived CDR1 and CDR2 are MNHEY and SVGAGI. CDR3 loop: CASSYSGGGSLTQYF. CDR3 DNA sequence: TGTGCCAGCAGTTACTCTGGCGGGGGGTCCCTTACGCAGTATTTT.

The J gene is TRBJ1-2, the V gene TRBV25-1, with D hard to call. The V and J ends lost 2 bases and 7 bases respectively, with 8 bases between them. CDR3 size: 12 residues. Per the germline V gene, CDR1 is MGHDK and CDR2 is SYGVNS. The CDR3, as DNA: TGTGCCAGCAGTGAACCCACTGGTGGCTACACCTTC. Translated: CASSEPTGGYTF.

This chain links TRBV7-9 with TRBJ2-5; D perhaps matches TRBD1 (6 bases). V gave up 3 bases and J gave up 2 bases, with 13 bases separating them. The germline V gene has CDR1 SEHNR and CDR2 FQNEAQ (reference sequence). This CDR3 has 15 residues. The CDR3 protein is CASSFLEGGQETQYF. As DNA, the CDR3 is TGTGCCAGCAGCTTTTTGGAAGGGGGTCAAGAGACCCAGTACTTC.

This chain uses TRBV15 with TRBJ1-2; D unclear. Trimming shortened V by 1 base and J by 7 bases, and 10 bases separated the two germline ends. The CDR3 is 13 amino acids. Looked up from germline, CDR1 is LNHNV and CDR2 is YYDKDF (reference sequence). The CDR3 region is CATSRVESAGYTF. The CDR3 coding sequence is TGTGCCACCAGCAGAGTTGAATCCGCTGGCTACACCTTC. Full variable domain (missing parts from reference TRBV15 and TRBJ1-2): DAMVIQNPRYQVTQFGKPVTLSCSQTLNHNVMYWYQQKSSQAPKLLFHYYDKDFNNEADTPDNFQSRRPNTSFCFLDIRSPGLGDTAMYLCATSRVESAGYTFGSGTRLTVV.

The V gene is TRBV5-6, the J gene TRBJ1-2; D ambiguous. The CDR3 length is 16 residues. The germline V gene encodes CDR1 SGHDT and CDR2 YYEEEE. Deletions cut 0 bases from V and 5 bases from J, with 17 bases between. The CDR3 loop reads CASSLGSQSAPYGYTF. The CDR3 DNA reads TGTGCCAGCAGCTTGGGATCCCAAAGCGCCCCATATGGCTACACCTTC.